This TCR beta chain was obtained from a study of neoadjuvant nivolumab and ipilimumab in lung cancer. Points from the study as a whole: Resected tumors had greater TCR richness and clonality than uninvolved lung. TCR clonality did not significantly correlate with pathologic tumor regression.

Of note for this clone: The antigen is unknown.

Some clones are missing from TCRdb's copy, which holds only in-frame ones; the method was immunoSEQ multiplex PCR. The data show over 3,000 clones, 70% to 90% seen once. The CDR3 runs 16 residues. V was clipped by 2 bases and J by 0 bases; unmatched bases: 5. Per the germline V gene, CDR1 is MNHEY and CDR2 is SMNVEV (reference sequence). The rearrangement uses TRBV27 and TRBJ2-7; 9 nucleotides align to TRBD2. The origin of this receptor is an adult with non-small cell lung cancer. The sample here was tumor tissue, taken after neoadjuvant nivolumab, alone or with ipilimumab, at or shortly before surgery. CDR3 nucleotides: TGTGCCAGCAGTTTAACCTCTAGCGGGGTCTCCTACGAGCAGTACTTC. Translation gives CASSLTSSGVSYEQYF.